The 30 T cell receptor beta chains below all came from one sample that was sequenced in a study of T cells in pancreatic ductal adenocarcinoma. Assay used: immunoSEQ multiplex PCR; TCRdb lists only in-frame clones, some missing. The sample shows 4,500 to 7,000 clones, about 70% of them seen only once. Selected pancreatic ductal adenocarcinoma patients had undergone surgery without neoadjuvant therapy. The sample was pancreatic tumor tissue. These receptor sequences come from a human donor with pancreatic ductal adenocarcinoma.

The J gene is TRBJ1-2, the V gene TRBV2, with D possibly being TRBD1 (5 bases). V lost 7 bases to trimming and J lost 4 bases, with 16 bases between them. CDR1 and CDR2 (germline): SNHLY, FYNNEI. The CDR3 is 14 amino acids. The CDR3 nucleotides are TGTGCCAGCACGGTCGGAGGGGCTCGCTATGGCTACACCTTC. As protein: CASTVGGARYGYTF.

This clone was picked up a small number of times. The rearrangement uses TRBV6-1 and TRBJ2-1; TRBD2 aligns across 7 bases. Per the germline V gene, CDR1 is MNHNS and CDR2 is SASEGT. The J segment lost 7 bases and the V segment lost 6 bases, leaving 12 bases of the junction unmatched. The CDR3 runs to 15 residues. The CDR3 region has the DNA TGTGCCAGCAGCGCTCACTCGTCACTAGCGAATGAGCAGTTCTTC. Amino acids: CASSAHSSLANEQFF.

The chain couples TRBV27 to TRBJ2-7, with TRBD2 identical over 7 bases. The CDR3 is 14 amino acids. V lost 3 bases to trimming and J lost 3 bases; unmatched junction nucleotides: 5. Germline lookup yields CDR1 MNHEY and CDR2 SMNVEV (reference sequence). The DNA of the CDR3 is TGTGCCAGCAGTTTCAGACTAGCAAGCTACGAGCAGTACTTC. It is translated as CASSFRLASYEQYF.

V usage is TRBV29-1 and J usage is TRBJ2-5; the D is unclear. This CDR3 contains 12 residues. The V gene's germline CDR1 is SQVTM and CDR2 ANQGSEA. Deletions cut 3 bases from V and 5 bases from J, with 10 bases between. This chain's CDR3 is CSVDISRETQYF. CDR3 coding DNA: TGCAGCGTTGATATTTCCAGGGAGACCCAGTACTTC.

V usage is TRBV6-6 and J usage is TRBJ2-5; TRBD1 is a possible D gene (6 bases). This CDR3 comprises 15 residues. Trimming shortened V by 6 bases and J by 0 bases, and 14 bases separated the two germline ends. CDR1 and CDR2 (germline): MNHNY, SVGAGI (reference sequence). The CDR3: CASRNGQWNQETQYF. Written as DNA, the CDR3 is TGTGCCAGCAGAAACGGACAGTGGAACCAAGAGACCCAGTACTTC.

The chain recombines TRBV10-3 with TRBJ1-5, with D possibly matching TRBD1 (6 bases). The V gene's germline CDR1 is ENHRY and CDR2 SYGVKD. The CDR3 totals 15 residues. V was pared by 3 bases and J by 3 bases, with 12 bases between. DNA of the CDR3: TGTGCCATCAGTGAAGGGCAGGGGAACAATCAGCCCCAGCATTTT. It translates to CAISEGQGNNQPQHF.

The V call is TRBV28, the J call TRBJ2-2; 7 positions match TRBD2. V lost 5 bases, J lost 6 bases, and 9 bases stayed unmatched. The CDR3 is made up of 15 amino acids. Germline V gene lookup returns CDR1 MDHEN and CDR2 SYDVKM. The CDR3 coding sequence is TGTGCCAGCAGTGGGCCGGGGACTAACGCCGGGGAGCTGTTTTTT. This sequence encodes CASSGPGTNAGELFF.

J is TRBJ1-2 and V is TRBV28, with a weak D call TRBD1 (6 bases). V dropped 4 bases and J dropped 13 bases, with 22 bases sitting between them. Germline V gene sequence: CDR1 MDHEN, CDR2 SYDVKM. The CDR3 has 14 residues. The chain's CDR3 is CASSSLISTGYFTF. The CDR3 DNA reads TGTGCCAGCAGTTCCCTTATATCCACAGGGTATTTCACCTTC.

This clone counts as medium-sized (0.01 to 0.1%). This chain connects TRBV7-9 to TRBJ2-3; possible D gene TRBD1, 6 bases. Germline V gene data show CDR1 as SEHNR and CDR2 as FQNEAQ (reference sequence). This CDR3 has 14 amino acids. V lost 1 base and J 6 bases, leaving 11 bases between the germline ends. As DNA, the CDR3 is TGTGCCAGCAGCTTAGACAGGGCGGGCGATACGCAGTATTTT. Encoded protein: CASSLDRAGDTQYF.

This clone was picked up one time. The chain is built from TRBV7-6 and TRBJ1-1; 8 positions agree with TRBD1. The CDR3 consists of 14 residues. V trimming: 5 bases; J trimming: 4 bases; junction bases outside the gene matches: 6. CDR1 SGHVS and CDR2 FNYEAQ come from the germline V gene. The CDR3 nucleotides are TGTGCCAGCAGCCAAGGACAGGGAACCACTGAAGCTTTCTTT. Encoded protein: CASSQGQGTTEAFF. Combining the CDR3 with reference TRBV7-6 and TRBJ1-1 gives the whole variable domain GAGVSQSPRYKVTKRGQDVALRCDPISGHVSLYWYRQALGQGPEFLTYFNYEAQQDKSGLPNDRFSAERPEGSISTLTIQRTEQRDSAMYRCASSQGQGTTEAFFGQGTRLTVV.

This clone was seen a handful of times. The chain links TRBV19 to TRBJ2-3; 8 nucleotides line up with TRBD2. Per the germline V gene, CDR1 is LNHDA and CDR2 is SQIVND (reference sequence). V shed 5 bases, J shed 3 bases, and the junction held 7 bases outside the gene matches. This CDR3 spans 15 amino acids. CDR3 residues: CASSPIRGGTDTQYF. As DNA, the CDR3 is TGTGCCAGTAGTCCCATTCGGGGGGGGACAGATACGCAGTATTTT.

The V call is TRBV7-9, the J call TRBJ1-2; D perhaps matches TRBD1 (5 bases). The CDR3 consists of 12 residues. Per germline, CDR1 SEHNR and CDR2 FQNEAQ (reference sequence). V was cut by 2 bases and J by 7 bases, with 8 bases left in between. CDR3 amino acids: CASSLKQGGYTF. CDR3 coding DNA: TGTGCCAGCAGCTTAAAGCAGGGTGGCTACACCTTC.

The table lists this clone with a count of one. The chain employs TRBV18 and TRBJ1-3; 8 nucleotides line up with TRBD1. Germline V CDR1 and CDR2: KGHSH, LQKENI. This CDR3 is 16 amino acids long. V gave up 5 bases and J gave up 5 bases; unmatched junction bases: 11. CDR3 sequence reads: CASSSSRDRLRNTIYF. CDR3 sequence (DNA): TGTGCCAGCTCATCCTCCCGGGACAGGCTAAGAAACACCATATATTTT.

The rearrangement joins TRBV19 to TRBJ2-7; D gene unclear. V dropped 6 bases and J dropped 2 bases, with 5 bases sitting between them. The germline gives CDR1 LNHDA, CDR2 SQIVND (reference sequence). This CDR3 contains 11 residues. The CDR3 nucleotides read TGTGCCAGTAGGACAACCTACGAGCAGTACTTC. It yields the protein CASRTTYEQYF.

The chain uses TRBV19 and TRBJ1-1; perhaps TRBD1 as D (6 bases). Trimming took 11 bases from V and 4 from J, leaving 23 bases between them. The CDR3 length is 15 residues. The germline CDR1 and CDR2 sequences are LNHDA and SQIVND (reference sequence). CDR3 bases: TGTGCCTGCATACAGTCCAGGCCCAGGGGCACTGAAGCTTTCTTT. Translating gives CACIQSRPRGTEAFF.

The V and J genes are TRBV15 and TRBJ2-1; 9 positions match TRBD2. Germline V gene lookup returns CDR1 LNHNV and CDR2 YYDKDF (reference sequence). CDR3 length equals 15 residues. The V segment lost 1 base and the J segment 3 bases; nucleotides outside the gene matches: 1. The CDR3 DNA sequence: TGTGCCACCAGCAGAGTAGCGGGGGACTACAATGAGCAGTTCTTC. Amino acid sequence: CATSRVAGDYNEQFF.

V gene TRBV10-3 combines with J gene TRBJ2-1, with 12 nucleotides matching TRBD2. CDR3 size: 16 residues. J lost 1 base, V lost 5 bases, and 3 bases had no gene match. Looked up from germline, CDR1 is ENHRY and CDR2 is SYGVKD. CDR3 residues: CAISRTSGDSYNEQFF. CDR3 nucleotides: TGTGCCATCAGTAGGACTAGCGGGGATTCCTACAATGAGCAGTTCTTC.

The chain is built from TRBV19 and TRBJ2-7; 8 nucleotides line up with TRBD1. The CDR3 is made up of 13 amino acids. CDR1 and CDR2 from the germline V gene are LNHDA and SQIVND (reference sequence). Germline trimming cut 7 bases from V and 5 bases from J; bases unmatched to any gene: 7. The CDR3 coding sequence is TGTGCCAGTACTCCGCAGGGGGCCAACGAGCAGTACTTC. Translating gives CASTPQGANEQYF.

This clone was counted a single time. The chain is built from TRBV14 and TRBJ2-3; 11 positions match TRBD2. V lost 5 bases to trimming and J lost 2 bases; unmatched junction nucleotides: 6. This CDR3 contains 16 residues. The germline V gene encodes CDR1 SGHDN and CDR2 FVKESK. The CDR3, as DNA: TGTGCCAGCAGCGCTCGACTAGCGGGGAACACAGATACGCAGTATTTT. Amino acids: CASSARLAGNTDTQYF.

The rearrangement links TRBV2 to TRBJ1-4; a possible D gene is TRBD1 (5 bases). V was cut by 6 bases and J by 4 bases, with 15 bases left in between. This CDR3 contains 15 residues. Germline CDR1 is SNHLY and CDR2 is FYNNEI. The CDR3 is CASSPVGANNEKLFF. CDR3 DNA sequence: TGTGCCAGCAGCCCCGTAGGGGCCAATAATGAAAAACTGTTTTTT.

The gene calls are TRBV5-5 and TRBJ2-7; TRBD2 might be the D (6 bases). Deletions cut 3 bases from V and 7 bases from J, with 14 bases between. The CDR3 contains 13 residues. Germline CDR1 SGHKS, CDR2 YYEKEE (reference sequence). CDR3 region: CASSWGVDLEQYF. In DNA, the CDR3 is TGTGCCAGCAGCTGGGGGGTGGACCTGGAGCAGTACTTC.

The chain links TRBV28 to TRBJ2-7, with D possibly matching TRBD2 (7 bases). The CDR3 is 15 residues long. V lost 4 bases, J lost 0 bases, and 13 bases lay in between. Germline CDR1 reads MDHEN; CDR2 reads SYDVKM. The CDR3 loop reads CASSWGGASSYEQYF. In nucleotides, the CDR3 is TGTGCCAGCAGTTGGGGGGGGGCTAGCTCCTACGAGCAGTACTTC.

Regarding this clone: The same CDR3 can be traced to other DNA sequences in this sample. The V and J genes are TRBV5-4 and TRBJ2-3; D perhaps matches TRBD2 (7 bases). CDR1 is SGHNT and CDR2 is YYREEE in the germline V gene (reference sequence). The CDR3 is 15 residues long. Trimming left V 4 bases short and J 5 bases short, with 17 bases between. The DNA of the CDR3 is TGTGCCAGCAGCCAAACGGGGGGCAGGGGAGATACGCAGTATTTT. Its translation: CASSQTGGRGDTQYF.

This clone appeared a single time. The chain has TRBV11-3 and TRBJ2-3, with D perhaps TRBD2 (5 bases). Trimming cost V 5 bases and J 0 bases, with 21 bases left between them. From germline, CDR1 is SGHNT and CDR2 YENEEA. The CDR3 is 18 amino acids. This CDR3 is CASSGLKWTDQSTDTQYF. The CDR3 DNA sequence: TGTGCCAGCAGCGGCCTAAAGTGGACTGATCAAAGCACAGATACGCAGTATTTT.

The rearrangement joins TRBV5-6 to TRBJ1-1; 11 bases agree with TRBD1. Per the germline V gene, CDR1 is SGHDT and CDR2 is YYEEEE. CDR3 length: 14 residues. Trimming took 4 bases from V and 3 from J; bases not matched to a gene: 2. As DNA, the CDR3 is TGTGCCAGCAGCATGGGACAGGGGGACACTGAAGCTTTCTTT. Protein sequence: CASSMGQGDTEAFF. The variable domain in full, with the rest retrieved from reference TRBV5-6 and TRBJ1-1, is DAGVTQSPTHLIKTRGQQVTLRCSPKSGHDTVSWYQQALGQGPQFIFQYYEEEERQRGNFPDRFSGHQFPNYSSELNVNALLLGDSALYLCASSMGQGDTEAFFGQGTRLTVV.

The CDR3 DNA is TGTGCCAGCAGCTTAGGGACAGGGGGAAGGGGAAGCACAGATACGCAGTATTTT. Translation: CASSLGTGGRGSTDTQYF. The chain couples TRBV5-5 to TRBJ2-3, with 11 positions matching TRBD1. V lost 2 bases to trimming and J lost 0 bases; unmatched junction nucleotides: 8. In germline, CDR1 is SGHKS, CDR2 YYEKEE (reference sequence). There are 18 residues in the CDR3.

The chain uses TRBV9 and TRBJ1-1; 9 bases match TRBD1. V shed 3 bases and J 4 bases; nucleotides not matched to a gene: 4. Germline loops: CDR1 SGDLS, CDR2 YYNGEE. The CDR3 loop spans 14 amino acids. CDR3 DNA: TGTGCCAGCAGCGGTCAGGGACAGGGCACTGAAGCTTTCTTT. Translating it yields CASSGQGQGTEAFF.

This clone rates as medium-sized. CDR3 sequence reads: CASSFSLNQPQHF. CDR3 coding DNA: TGTGCCAGCAGCTTTAGTCTCAATCAGCCCCAGCATTTT. The chain employs TRBV7-2 and TRBJ1-5; D is ambiguous. CDR3 size: 13 residues. V was shortened by 3 bases and J by 3 bases, with 6 bases between the two germline ends. Germline CDR1 SGHTA, CDR2 FQGNSA.

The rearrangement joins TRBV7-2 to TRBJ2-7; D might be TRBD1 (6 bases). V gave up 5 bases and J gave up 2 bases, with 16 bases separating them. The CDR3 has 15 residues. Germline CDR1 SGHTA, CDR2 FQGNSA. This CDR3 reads CASSPSRGGPYEQYF. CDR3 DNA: TGTGCCAGCAGCCCATCCCGAGGGGGTCCCTACGAGCAGTACTTC.

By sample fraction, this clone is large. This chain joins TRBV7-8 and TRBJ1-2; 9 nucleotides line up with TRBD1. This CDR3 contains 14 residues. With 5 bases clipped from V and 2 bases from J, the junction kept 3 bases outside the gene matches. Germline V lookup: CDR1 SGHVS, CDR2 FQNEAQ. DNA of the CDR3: TGTGCCAGCAGCAAGGGACAGGGAAACTATGGCTACACCTTC. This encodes CASSKGQGNYGYTF.